What follows are 2 T cell receptor beta chains derived from one specimen sequenced in a study of blood T cells in healthy people across ages. It was with a sample-barcoded 5' primer and a J-beta primer mix that a second PCR of about 6 to 12 cycles was run. TCRdb re-called the 5' RACE reads with MiXCR, one entry per CDR3 protein. The repertoire has 700,000 or so distinct CDR3 sequences, 35% to 50% of them found once; the top ten carry about 30%. Sequenced material: blood. All receptors derive from a man older than 75 in good health.

This clonotype was picked up a small number of times. A read error is possible here, since a much larger clone lies one base away. The chain couples TRBV10-3 to TRBJ2-5; D not certain. V was clipped by 6 bases and J by 11 bases, with 19 bases between them. Per germline, CDR1 ENHRY and CDR2 SYGVKD. This CDR3 has 13 amino acids. CDR3 protein: CAISARVSDEQYF. In DNA form, the CDR3 reads TGTGCCATCAGCGCAAGGGTCAGTGATGAGCAGTACTTC.

V gene TRBV2 combines with J gene TRBJ2-1, with 8 bases fitting TRBD1. With V trimmed by 6 bases and J by 1 base, 2 bases remained unmatched. Per the germline V gene, CDR1 is SNHLY and CDR2 is FYNNEI. This CDR3 is 14 amino acids long. The CDR3 is CASRDRVSYNEQFF. DNA of the CDR3: TGTGCCAGCAGGGACAGGGTTTCCTACAATGAGCAGTTCTTC.